This T cell receptor beta chain was found in a study of shared clonotypes between healthy human individuals. Findings and limits, study-wide: Only blood underwent sampling, and tissue repertoires likely differ.

Naive-designated CD8 cells lacked CD45RO, were positively enriched for CCR7, and omitted terminally differentiated effector memory CD45RA+ cells. Every donor, a Caucasian adult, lived in Nashville, Tennessee. Assay used: immunoSEQ multiplex PCR; TCRdb lists only in-frame clones, some missing. This sample carries some 2 million clones, about 95% of them seen once, and the ten largest clones take more than 0.95%. Details on this clone: As yet, its antigen is unknown.

The V gene lost 8 bases and the J gene lost 4 bases, with 14 bases spanning the gap. The germline CDR1 and CDR2 sequences are PRHDT and FYEKMQ (reference sequence). The CDR3 is made up of 13 amino acids. This TCR derives from a young man in good health. Sequences were obtained from naive CD8+ T cells sorted from blood. The rearrangement uses TRBV13 and TRBJ1-1, with D unclear. CDR3 coding DNA: TGTGCCAGCGAATGGACCTACAGCACTGAAGCTTTCTTT. Its protein is CASEWTYSTEAFF. The entire variable domain, with the rest obtained from reference TRBV13 and TRBJ1-1, is as follows: AAGVIQSPRHLIKEKRETATLKCYPIPRHDTVYWYQQGPGQDPQFLISFYEKMQSDKGSIPDRFSAQQFSDYHSELNMSSLELGDSALYFCASEWTYSTEAFFGQGTRLTVV.